This T cell receptor beta chain was sequenced during a study of Ad26.COV2.S vaccination and SARS-CoV-2 variants. Germline V gene lookup returns CDR1 MNHEY and CDR2 SVGEGT. This CDR3 contains 13 residues. V was pared by 2 bases and J by 4 bases, with 9 bases between. Generated by immunoSEQ multiplex PCR, the TCRdb table keeps only in-frame clones and is missing some. The data contain about 500,000 clones, 89% of them singletons. The treatment was: 15 to 20 received Ad26.COV2.S at low or high dose, single or two shots; 5 received placebo; per-sample allocation not given. The samples were gathered on day 63 after the first injection of vaccine or placebo.

The clonotype comes from a person aged 18-60 years who received the Ad26.COV2.S COVID-19 vaccine or a placebo. This rearrangement joins TRBV6-2 or TRBV6-3 to TRBJ2-7, with D unresolved. Sequencing was performed on peripheral blood, taken in a trial of Ad26.COV2.S vaccine versus placebo. This chain's CDR3 is CASSYGDKYEQYF. Here the CDR3 DNA reads TGTGCCAGCAGTTACGGGGATAAATACGAGCAGTACTTC.